Listed below are T cell receptor beta chains from one sample, sequenced in a study of PD-L1 blockade in urothelial cancer. Clones were sequenced by immunoSEQ multiplex PCR, and TCRdb holds only the in-frame ones, with some missing. The sample has some 89,000 clones; around 85% are singletons. The sequencing used PBMCs, collected around atezolizumab (anti-PD-L1) treatment. The receptors here all came from a man aged 55-75 years with urothelial cancer. CDR3s include the opening cysteine and the closing phenylalanine or tryptophan.

j_call v_call cdr3_aa
TRBJ1-4 TRBV7-9 CASSFQWGGNEKLFF
TRBJ2-7 TRBV5-1 CASSPRQASYEQYF
TRBJ2-2 TRBV10-3 CAISFRTGTNTGELFF
TRBJ2-1 TRBV29-1 CSVDVARTYNEQFF
TRBJ1-2 TRBV30 CAWSGNRLVTF
TRBJ2-5 TRBV6-6 CASSYGGLLETQYF
TRBJ2-7 TRBV28 CASSSPAGGGYEQYF
TRBJ2-4 TRBV6-5 CASSYKGALNIQYF
TRBJ1-1 TRBV11-3 CASSLRDRGHLGTEAFF
TRBJ1-5 TRBV6-1 CASTLLGDNQPQHF
TRBJ2-5 TRBV5-4 CASSLALSELETQYF
TRBJ1-5 TRBV28 CASSPSRGGFYNQPQHF
TRBJ2-7 TRBV29-1 CSARTGSIQYF
TRBJ2-7 TRBV18 CASSPRQVYEQYF
TRBJ1-5 TRBV10-3 CAISVTRVDRGQPQHF
TRBJ2-7 TRBV5-1 CASSLGQVENEQYF
TRBJ2-7 TRBV19 CASSSRLAGVYEQYF
TRBJ2-7 TRBV6-1 CASRATSGIYEQYF
TRBJ1-3 TRBV14 CASSQGWSPGNTIYF
TRBJ1-4 TRBV29-1 CSVAVPLTTTNEKLFF
TRBJ2-7 TRBV11-1 CASSKSGRDSDEQYF
TRBJ1-5 TRBV2 CASRGQSQPQHF
TRBJ2-3 TRBV10-2 CASSEPAGSTDTQYF